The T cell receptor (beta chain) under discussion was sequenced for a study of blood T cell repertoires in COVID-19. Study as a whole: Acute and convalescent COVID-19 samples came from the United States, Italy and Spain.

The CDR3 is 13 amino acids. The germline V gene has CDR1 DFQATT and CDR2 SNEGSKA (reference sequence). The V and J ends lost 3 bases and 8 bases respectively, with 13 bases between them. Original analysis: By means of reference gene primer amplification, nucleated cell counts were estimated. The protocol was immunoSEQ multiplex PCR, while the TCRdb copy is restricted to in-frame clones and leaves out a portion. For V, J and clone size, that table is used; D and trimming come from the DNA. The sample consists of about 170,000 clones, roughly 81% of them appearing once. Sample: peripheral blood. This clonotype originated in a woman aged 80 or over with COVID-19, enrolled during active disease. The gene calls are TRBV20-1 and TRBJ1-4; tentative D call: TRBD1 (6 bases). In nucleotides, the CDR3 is TGCAGTGCTAGTTTCGGGGGGCGGGAAAAACTGTTTTTT. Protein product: CSASFGGREKLFF.